Shown below are 10 T cell receptor beta chains from a single sample sequenced in a study of T cells expressing NK-cell markers. For each CDR3 protein, TCRdb gives one entry from its re-call of the 5' RACE reads, without DNA. The listing contains 140,000 or so distinct CDR3 sequences. The sequenced material came from blood T cells: a sorted CD56 or NKG2C T cell subset, CD4+ or CD8+ T cells, or bulk PBMC T cells (not recorded which). These receptor sequences come from a man aged 18 to 29 in good health.

V and J are TRBV20-1 and TRBJ2-7; TCRdb designates TRBD2, a call that cannot be tested without DNA. The CDR3 extends over 13 amino acids. The V gene's germline CDR1 is DFQATT and CDR2 SNEGSKA (reference sequence). This CDR3 is CSGGALDSYEQYF.

The V and J genes are TRBV6-1 and TRBJ2-2; TCRdb returns TRBD1, unconfirmable since there is no DNA. The CDR3 runs 11 residues. The germline gives CDR1 MNHNS, CDR2 SASEGT. The CDR3 region is CAARGAGELFF.

The chain is built from TRBV30 and TRBJ2-3; TCRdb's D call, TRBD2, is unchecked because there is no DNA. This CDR3 contains 14 residues. Germline values: CDR1 GTSNPN, CDR2 SVGIG (reference sequence). This CDR3 is CAWNGGTSTDTQYF.

This chain connects TRBV7-6 to TRBJ2-5; TCRdb gives TRBD1 as the D gene, but with no DNA this cannot be confirmed. The germline CDR1 and CDR2 sequences are SGHVS and FNYEAQ. This CDR3 has 15 amino acids. CDR3 in amino acids: CASSLRTGGWETQYF.

This rearrangement joins TRBV27 to TRBJ2-3; TCRdb's D call of TRBD2 is untestable without DNA. Germline assignment: CDR1 MNHEY and CDR2 SMNVEV (reference sequence). This CDR3 contains 18 residues. The CDR3 sequence: CASSLKGLAEEYTDTQYF.

The J gene is TRBJ2-3, the V gene TRBV4-2. CDR1 is LGHNA and CDR2 is YNFKEQ in the germline V gene. This CDR3 has 16 residues. The CDR3 loop is CASSQDLAGGTDTQYF.

The V call is TRBV7-9, the J call TRBJ2-1. Germline V lookup: CDR1 SEHNR, CDR2 FQNEAQ (reference sequence). This CDR3 spans 15 amino acids. The CDR3: CASSFARHATFAQFF.

CDR3: CASSAGLLTEAFF. The rearrangement joins TRBV27 to TRBJ1-1. The CDR3 is 13 amino acids. CDR1 and CDR2 (germline): MNHEY, SMNVEV (reference sequence).

The chain carries TRBV7-6 and TRBJ1-1; TCRdb gives TRBD1 as the D gene, but with no DNA this cannot be confirmed. Germline values: CDR1 SGHVS, CDR2 FNYEAQ. This CDR3 region has 14 residues. The CDR3 loop is CASSFDDRNTEAFF.

V usage is TRBV7-6 and J usage is TRBJ2-1; TCRdb indicates TRBD1, and absent DNA this call remains unverified. The germline V gene has CDR1 SGHVS and CDR2 FNYEAQ. The CDR3 is 14 amino acids. CDR3 in amino acids: CASSPRTNLNEQFF.